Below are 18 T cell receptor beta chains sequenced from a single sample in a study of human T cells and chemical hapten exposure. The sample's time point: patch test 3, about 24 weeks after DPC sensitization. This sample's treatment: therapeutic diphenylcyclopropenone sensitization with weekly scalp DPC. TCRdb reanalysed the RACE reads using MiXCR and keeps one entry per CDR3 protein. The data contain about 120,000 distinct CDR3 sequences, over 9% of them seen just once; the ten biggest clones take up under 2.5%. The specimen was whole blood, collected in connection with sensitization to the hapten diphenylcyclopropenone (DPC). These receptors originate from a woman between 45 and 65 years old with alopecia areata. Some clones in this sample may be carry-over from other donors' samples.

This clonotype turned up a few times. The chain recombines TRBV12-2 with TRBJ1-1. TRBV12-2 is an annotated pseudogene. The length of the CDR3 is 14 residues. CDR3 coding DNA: TGTGCAAGTCGCTTAGCGCGAGGGCGGCGTCACGCTTTCTTT. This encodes CASRLARGRRHAFF.

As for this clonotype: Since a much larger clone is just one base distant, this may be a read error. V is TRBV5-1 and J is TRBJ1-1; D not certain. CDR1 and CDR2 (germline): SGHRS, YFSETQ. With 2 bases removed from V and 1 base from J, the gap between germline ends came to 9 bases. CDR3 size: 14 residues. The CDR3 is CASSFGAGNTEAFF. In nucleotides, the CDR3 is TGCGCCAGCAGCTTCGGAGCAGGGAACACTGAAGCTTTCTTT.

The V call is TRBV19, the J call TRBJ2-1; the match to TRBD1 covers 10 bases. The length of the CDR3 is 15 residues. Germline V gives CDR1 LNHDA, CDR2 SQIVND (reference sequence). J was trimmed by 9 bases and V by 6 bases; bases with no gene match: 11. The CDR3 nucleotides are TGTGCCAGTAGGCCGGGACAGGGGAGGGCCGCTGAGCAGTTCTTC. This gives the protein CASRPGQGRAAEQFF.

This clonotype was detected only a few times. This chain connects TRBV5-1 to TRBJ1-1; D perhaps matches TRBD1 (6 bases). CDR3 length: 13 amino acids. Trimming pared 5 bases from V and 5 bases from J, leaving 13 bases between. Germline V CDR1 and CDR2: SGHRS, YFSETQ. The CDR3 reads CASSSQGGTEAFF. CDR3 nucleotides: TGCGCCAGCAGTTCCCAAGGGGGGACTGAAGCTTTCTTT.

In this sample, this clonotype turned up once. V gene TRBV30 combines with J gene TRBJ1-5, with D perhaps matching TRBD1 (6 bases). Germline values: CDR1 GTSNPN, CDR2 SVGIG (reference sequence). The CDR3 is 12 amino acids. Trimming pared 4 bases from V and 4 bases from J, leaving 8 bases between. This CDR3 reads CAWNRVNQPQHF. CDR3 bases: TGTGCCTGGAACAGGGTTAATCAGCCCCAGCATTTT.

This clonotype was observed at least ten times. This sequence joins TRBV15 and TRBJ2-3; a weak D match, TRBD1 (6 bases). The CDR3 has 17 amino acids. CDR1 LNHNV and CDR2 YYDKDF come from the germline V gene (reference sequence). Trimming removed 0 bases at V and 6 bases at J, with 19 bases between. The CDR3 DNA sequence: TGTGCCACCAGCAGAGATGGGCGGTTGGGGGCAGGGGATACGCAGTATTTT. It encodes CATSRDGRLGAGDTQYF. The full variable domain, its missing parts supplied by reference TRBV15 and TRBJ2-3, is DAMVIQNPRYQVTQFGKPVTLSCSQTLNHNVMYWYQQKSSQAPKLLFHYYDKDFNNEADTPDNFQSRRPNTSFCFLDIRSPGLGDTAMYLCATSRDGRLGAGDTQYFGPGTRLTVL.

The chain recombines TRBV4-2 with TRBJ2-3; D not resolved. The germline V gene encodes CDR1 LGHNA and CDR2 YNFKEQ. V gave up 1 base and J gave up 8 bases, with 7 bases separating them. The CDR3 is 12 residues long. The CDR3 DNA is TGTGCCAGCAGCCAAGCAATAGGTACGCAGTATTTT. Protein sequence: CASSQAIGTQYF.

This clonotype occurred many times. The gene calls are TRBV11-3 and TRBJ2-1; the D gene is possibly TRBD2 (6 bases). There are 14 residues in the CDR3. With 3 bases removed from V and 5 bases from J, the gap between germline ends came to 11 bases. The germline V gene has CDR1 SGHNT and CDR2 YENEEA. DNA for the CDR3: TGTGCCAGCAGCTTCGGTAGCGGAGACAATGAGCAGTTCTTC. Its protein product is CASSFGSGDNEQFF.

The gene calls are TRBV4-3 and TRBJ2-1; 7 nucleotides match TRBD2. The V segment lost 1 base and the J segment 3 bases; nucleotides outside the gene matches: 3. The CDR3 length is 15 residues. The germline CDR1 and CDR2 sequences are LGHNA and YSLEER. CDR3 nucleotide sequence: TGCGCCAGCAGCCAAGGGACTAGTAACTACAATGAGCAGTTCTTC. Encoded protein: CASSQGTSNYNEQFF.

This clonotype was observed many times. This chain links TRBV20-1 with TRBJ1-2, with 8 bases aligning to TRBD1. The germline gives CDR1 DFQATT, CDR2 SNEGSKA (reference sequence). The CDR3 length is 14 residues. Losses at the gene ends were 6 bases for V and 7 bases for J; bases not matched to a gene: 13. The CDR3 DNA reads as TGCAGTGCGGCCACTGGACAGGGCGGTTTTGGCTACACCTTC. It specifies CSAATGQGGFGYTF.

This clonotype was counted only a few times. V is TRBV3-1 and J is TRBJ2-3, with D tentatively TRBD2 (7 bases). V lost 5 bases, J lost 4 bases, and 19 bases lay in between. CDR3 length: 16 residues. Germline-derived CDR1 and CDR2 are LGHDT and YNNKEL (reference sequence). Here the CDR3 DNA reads TGTGCCAGCAGCTCCCCTCTCCGGGGGGCCGCAGATACGCAGTATTTT. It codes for CASSSPLRGAADTQYF.

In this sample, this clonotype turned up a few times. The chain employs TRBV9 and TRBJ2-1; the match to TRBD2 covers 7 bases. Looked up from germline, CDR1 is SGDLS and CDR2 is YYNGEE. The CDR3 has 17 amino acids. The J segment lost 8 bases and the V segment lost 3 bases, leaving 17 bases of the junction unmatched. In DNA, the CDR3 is TGTGCCAGCAGCGCTCCACCCGGGACTAAGGGCACCCATGAGCAGTTCTTC. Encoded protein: CASSAPPGTKGTHEQFF.

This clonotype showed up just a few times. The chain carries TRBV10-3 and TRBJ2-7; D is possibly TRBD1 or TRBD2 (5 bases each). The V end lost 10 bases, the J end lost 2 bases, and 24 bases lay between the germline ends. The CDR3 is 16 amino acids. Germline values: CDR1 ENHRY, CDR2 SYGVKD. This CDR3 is CATRPGLAVPAYEQYF. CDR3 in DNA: TGTGCCACCCGACCGGGGCTTGCCGTGCCCGCCTACGAGCAGTACTTC.

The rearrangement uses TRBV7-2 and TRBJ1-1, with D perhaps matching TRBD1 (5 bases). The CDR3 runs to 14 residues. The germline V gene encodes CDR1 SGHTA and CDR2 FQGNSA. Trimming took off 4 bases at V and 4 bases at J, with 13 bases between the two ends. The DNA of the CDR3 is TGTGCCAGCAGCTCGGACCCTAGGGGCACTGAAGCTTTCTTT. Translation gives CASSSDPRGTEAFF.

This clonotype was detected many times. The CDR3 loop reads CAIGDGGAVEQFF. The CDR3 DNA reads as TGTGCCATCGGGGACGGGGGGGCTGTTGAGCAGTTCTTC. The V and J genes are TRBV10-3 and TRBJ2-1, with 8 bases that match TRBD2. Per the germline V gene, CDR1 is ENHRY and CDR2 is SYGVKD. J was trimmed by 9 bases and V by 8 bases; bases with no gene match: 9. This CDR3 is 13 amino acids long.

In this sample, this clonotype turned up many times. In nucleotides, the CDR3 is TGTGCCACCAGCCCCGGACTAGCCCTCCAGGGGCAGTTCTTC. Translating gives CATSPGLALQGQFF. The chain recombines TRBV15 with TRBJ2-1; 8 positions agree with TRBD2. J lost 12 bases, V lost 5 bases, and 12 bases had no gene match. There are 14 residues in the CDR3. Germline lookup yields CDR1 LNHNV and CDR2 YYDKDF (reference sequence).

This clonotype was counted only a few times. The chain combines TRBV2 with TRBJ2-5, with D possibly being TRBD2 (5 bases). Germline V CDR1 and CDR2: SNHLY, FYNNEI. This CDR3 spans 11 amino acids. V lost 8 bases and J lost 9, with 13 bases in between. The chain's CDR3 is CASSDWHPQYF. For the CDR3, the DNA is TGTGCCAGCTCGGACTGGCACCCCCAGTACTTC.

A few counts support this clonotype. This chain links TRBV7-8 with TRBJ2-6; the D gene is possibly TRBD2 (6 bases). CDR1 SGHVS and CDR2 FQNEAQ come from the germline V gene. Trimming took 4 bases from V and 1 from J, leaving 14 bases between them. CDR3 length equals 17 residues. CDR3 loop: CASSYGPRGSGANVLTF. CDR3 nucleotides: TGTGCCAGCAGCTATGGACCCCGGGGGTCTGGGGCCAACGTCCTGACTTTC.